This passage covers 5 T cell receptor beta chains from one sample sequenced in a study of blood T cell repertoires in COVID-19. Clones were sequenced by immunoSEQ multiplex PCR, and TCRdb holds only the in-frame ones, with some missing. Of about 130,000 clones in the sample, around four fifths were seen once. The sequenced material came from peripheral blood. These receptors all come from a man older than 75 with acute or convalescent COVID-19.

V and J are TRBV19 and TRBJ2-7; 8 nucleotides match TRBD1. The germline V gene has CDR1 LNHDA and CDR2 SQIVND (reference sequence). V shed 1 base, J shed 4 bases, and the junction held 15 bases outside the gene matches. This CDR3 is built from 18 residues. The CDR3 nucleotides read TGTGCCAGTAGTATAGCCATTGGTACCGGGACAGGAGGTTACGAGCAGTACTTC. This codes for CASSIAIGTGTGGYEQYF.

The CDR3 protein is CATSDPGANTNTGELFF. DNA of the CDR3: TGTGCCACCAGTGATCCTGGGGCTAATACGAACACCGGGGAGCTGTTTTTT. The gene calls are TRBV24-1 and TRBJ2-2; maybe TRBD1 (5 bases). Between the trimmed V and J ends, which lost 3 bases and 0 bases, there was a span of 13 bases. CDR1 and CDR2 (germline): KGHDR, SFDVKD. The CDR3 extends over 17 amino acids.

The chain has TRBV5-4 and TRBJ2-2, with 7 positions matching TRBD1. Germline CDR1 and CDR2: SGHNT and YYREEE (reference sequence). Trimming took 10 bases from V and 0 from J; bases not matched to a gene: 12. The CDR3 sequence is 16 residues long. The CDR3 DNA follows: TGTGCCGGGCAGCAGCTTGGACAGGCGAACACCGGGGAGCTGTTTTTT. It encodes CAGQQLGQANTGELFF.

The table lists this clone with a few counts. The chain has TRBV2 and TRBJ2-1; maybe TRBD1 (6 bases). CDR3 length: 14 residues. Germline V gene data show CDR1 as SNHLY and CDR2 as FYNNEI. The germline V and J ends were trimmed by 7 bases and 4 bases, with 14 bases remaining between them. CDR3 coding DNA: TGTGCCAGCAATGAGGACAGAAATTACAATGAGCAGTTCTTC. Translation gives CASNEDRNYNEQFF.

As DNA, the CDR3 is TGCGCCAGCAGCTTAGGACTAGCGGGAGCGATAGAGACCCAGTACTTC. Protein product: CASSLGLAGAIETQYF. V gene TRBV5-1 combines with J gene TRBJ2-5; 13 bases fit TRBD2. In germline, CDR1 is SGHRS, CDR2 YFSETQ. The V and J ends lost 2 bases and 4 bases, in that order; junction bases with no gene match: 5. The CDR3 spans 16 residues.